This T cell receptor (beta chain) was sequenced during a study of blood T cell repertoires in COVID-19. Across the study: Specimens from acute and convalescent COVID-19 originated in the United States, Italy and Spain. Sources were T cells, B-cell-depleted T cells, or PBMCs; the material itself was cDNA or gDNA.

TCRdb keeps only in-frame clones here, not all; method: immunoSEQ multiplex PCR. In the table there are 95,000 to 150,000 clones, 80% of which are singletons. Trimming removed 6 bases at V and 7 bases at J, with 18 bases between. Germline CDR1 reads MGHDK; CDR2 reads SYGVNS. The CDR3 totals 14 residues. This clone was seen just once. V usage is TRBV25-1 and J usage is TRBJ1-1; D gene unclear. The sequence derives from a man aged 55 to 69 with active or convalescent COVID-19. The sample comprised peripheral blood. The CDR3 here is CASSPWEAADEAFF. The CDR3 DNA follows: TGTGCCAGCAGCCCGTGGGAGGCGGCAGATGAAGCTTTCTTT.